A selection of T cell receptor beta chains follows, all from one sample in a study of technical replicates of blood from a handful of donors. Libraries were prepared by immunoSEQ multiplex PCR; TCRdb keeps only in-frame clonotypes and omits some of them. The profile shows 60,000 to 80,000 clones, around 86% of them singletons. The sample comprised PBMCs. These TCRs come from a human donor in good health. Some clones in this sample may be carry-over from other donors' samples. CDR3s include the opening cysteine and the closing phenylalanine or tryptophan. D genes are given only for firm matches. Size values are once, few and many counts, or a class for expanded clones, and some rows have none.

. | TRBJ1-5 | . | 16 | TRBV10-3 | TGTGCCATCAGTGAGTCGGGCGCCCGAAGCAATCAGCCCCAGCATTTT | CAISESGARSNQPQHF
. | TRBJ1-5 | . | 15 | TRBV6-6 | TGTGCCAGCAGTTACTCGGGGGCAATCAATCAGCCCCAGCATTTT | CASSYSGAINQPQHF
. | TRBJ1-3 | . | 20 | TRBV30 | TGTGCCTGGAGTGTACTTAGCGGGAGGGCCTTCGAGGGCTCTGGAAACACCATATATTTT | CAWSVLSGRAFEGSGNTIYF
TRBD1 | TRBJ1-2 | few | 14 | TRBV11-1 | TGTGCCAGCAGTGCGGACAGGGGGGATTATGGCTACACCTTC | CASSADRGDYGYTF
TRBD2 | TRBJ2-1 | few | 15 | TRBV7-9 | TGTGCCAGCAGGAAGGTAGCGGGGGGGCCAAGTGAGCAGTTCTTC | CASRKVAGGPSEQFF
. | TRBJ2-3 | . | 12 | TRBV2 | TGTGCCAGCAGTGGCGAAACAGATACGCAGTATTTT | CASSGETDTQYF
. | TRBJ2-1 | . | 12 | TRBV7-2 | TGTGCCAGCAGCTTAGGCGTCAATGAGCAGTTCTTC | CASSLGVNEQFF
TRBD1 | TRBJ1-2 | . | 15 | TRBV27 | TGTGCCAGCAGTCCGGGGACAGGGAGGCACTATGGCTACACCTTC | CASSPGTGRHYGYTF
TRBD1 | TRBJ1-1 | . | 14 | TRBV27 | TGTGCCAGCGCACAGACAGGGGGGAACACTGAAGCTTTCTTT | CASAQTGGNTEAFF
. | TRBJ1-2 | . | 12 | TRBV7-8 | TGTGCCAGCAGCTTTCAATACTATGGCTACACCTTC | CASSFQYYGYTF
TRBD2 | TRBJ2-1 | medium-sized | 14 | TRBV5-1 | TGCGCCAGCAGCTTTAGCGGGGCCTACAATGAGCAGTTCTTC | CASSFSGAYNEQFF
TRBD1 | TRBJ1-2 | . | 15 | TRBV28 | TGTGCCAGCAGCCCGACTTCCCGGGACAGAGGTGGCTACACCTTC | CASSPTSRDRGGYTF
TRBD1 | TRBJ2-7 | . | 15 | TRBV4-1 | TGCGCCAGCAGCCAAGCACAGGGGGAGGACTACGAGCAGTACTTC | CASSQAQGEDYEQYF
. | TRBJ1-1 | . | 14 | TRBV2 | TGTGCCAGCAGTGAAGCGCTTCGAGGAACTGAAGCTTTCTTT | CASSEALRGTEAFF
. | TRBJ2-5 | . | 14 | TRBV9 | TGTGCCAGCAGCGTAGGACAGTACCAAGAGACCCAGTACTTC | CASSVGQYQETQYF
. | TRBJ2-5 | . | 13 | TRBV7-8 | TGTGCCAGCAGCTGGAGGGGAGAGGAGACCCAGTACTTC | CASSWRGEETQYF
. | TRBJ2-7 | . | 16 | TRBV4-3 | TGCGCCAGCAGCCAAGAGGGGGTTGGAGGGACCTACGAGCAGTACTTC | CASSQEGVGGTYEQYF
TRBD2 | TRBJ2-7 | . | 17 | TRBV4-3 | TGCGCCAGCAGCCAAGATCGGGTCGGGACTAGCTTCAACGAGCAGTACTTC | CASSQDRVGTSFNEQYF
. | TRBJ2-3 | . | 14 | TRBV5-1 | TGCGCCAGCAGCTCGAGCGGAGGAACAGATACGCAGTATTTT | CASSSSGGTDTQYF
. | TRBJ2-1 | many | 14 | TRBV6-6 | TGTGCCAGCAGTTACCAGGGCTCCTACAATGAGCAGTTCTTC | CASSYQGSYNEQFF
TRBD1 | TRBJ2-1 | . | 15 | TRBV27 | TGTGCCAGCAGTTTCACAGGGGGCGCGTACAATGAGCAGTTCTTC | CASSFTGGAYNEQFF
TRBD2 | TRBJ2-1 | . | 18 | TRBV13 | TGTGCCAGCAGCTTAGGACTAGCGGGGGTCCCCCGCTACAATGAGCAGTTCTTC | CASSLGLAGVPRYNEQFF
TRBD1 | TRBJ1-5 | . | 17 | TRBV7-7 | TGTGCCAGCAGCTCACGTCCCGGGACAGGGGGCCCCCAGCCCCAGCATTTT | CASSSRPGTGGPQPQHF
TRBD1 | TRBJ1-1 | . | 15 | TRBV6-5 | TGTGCCAGCAGTTACGCGGGACAGGCTAACACTGAAGCTTTCTTT | CASSYAGQANTEAFF
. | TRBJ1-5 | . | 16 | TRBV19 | TGTGCCAGTAGTCCCAAGGACCGGGGAAGCAATCAGCCCCAGCATTTT | CASSPKDRGSNQPQHF
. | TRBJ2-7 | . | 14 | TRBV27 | TGTGCCAGCAGCAAATCCCCGGGAACCTACGAGCAGTACTTC | CASSKSPGTYEQYF
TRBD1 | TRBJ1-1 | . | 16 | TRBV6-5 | TGTGCCAGCAGTTACTACTTAGGACAGGGAGTTGGTGAAGCTTTCTTT | CASSYYLGQGVGEAFF
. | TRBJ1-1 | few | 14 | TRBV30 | TGTGCCTGGACTAAGGACAGTATGAACACTGAAGCTTTCTTT | CAWTKDSMNTEAFF
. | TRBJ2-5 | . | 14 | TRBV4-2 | TGTGCCAGCAGCCAAGGTACAGATCAAGAGACCCAGTACTTC | CASSQGTDQETQYF
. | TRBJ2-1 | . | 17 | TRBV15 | TGTGCCACCAGCAGCGAGGGTGGCGCTAGTAGCCGGAATGAGCAGTTCTTC | CATSSEGGASSRNEQFF
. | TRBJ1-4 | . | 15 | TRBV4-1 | TGCGCCAGCAGCCAGGATCCGGGGGGAGGGGAAAAACTGTTTTTT | CASSQDPGGGEKLFF
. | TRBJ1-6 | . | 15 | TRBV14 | TGTGCCAGCAGCCAAGAGGGGGGGCGGTCTGGGCCCCTCCACTTT | CASSQEGGRSGPLHF
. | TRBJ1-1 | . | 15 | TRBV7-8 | TGTGCCAGCAGCTCCCCGGGGAGGTTGAACACTGAAGCTTTCTTT | CASSSPGRLNTEAFF
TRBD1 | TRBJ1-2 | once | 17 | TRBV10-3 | TGTGCCATCAGTGAGAGTCCCGGGACAGGGGGCTCCTATGGCTACACCTTC | CAISESPGTGGSYGYTF
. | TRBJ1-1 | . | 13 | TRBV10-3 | TGTGCCATCACTCAGGCTCAGAACACTGAAGCTTTCTTT | CAITQAQNTEAFF
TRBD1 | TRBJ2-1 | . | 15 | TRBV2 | TGTGCCACATGGGGGGGACAGGGGGCGGGTAATGAGCAGTTCTTC | CATWGGQGAGNEQFF